The rows below give T cell receptor beta chains drawn from one sample of a study of blood T cells in healthy people across ages. In TCRdb, the 5' RACE reads were re-called with MiXCR into one record per CDR3 protein. The data hold about 670,000 distinct CDR3 sequences, with 52% observed a single time. Sequencing was carried out using blood. The receptors were sampled from a woman of 80 years or more in good health. Both conserved end residues are part of each CDR3. D genes are given only for firm matches. Size is stated for part of the rows, as once, few or many counts, or as a class when the clone is expanded.

CDR3: CASSQDANRPSYEQYF
DNA: TGCGCCAGCAGCCAAGATGCCAACAGGCCCTCCTACGAGCAGTACTTC
size: NA
J: TRBJ2-7
V: TRBV4-3
D: NA

CDR3: CAWSQGQGIQETQYF
DNA: TGTGCCTGGAGTCAGGGACAGGGGATCCAAGAGACCCAGTACTTC
size: once
J: TRBJ2-5
V: TRBV30
D: TRBD1

CDR3: CASSSAGSSYEQYF
DNA: TGTGCCAGCAGTTCAGCGGGTAGCTCCTACGAGCAGTACTTC
size: many
J: TRBJ2-7
V: TRBV28
D: NA

CDR3: CSATQGQGNTEAFF
DNA: TGCAGTGCTACCCAGGGACAGGGGAACACTGAAGCTTTCTTT
size: few
J: TRBJ1-1
V: TRBV20-1
D: TRBD1

CDR3: CSAVSGGDIYDTQYF
DNA: TGCAGTGCAGTTAGCGGGGGGGATATATATGATACGCAGTATTTT
size: NA
J: TRBJ2-3
V: TRBV20-1
D: TRBD2

CDR3: CASSLGQNEVAPLHF
DNA: TGCGCCAGCAGCTTAGGACAGAACGAGGTGGCACCCCTCCACTTT
size: NA
J: TRBJ1-6
V: TRBV5-1
D: NA

CDR3: CSGGAGDNTEAFF
DNA: TGCAGCGGTGGGGCAGGGGACAACACTGAAGCTTTCTTT
size: NA
J: TRBJ1-1
V: TRBV29-1
D: NA

CDR3: CASSPYTEAFF
DNA: TGTGCCAGCTCTCCATACACTGAAGCTTTCTTT
size: NA
J: TRBJ1-1
V: TRBV2
D: NA

CDR3: CASSWGNRDRGTPARDTQYF
DNA: TGTGCCAGCAGTTGGGGGAACCGGGACAGGGGTACCCCGGCGAGAGATACGCAGTATTTT
size: NA
J: TRBJ2-3
V: TRBV27
D: TRBD1

CDR3: CASGFIGGGYGYTF
DNA: TGTGCTAGTGGTTTTATTGGCGGGGGCTATGGCTACACCTTC
size: NA
J: TRBJ1-2
V: TRBV12-5
D: NA

CDR3: CASSLEGWGYTF
DNA: TGTGCCAGCAGCCTGGAGGGGTGGGGCTACACCTTC
size: NA
J: TRBJ1-2
V: TRBV11-2
D: NA

CDR3: CSARSRDSTDTQYF
DNA: TGCAGTGCTAGAAGCCGGGACAGCACAGATACGCAGTATTTT
size: NA
J: TRBJ2-3
V: TRBV20-1
D: NA

CDR3: CATSRDGTSGRDNEQFF
DNA: TGTGCCACCAGCAGAGATGGGACTAGCGGGAGAGATAATGAGCAGTTCTTC
size: NA
J: TRBJ2-1
V: TRBV15
D: TRBD2

CDR3: CASTLVLAGGNGELFF
DNA: TGTGCCAGCACCTTGGTGCTAGCGGGGGGGAACGGGGAGCTGTTTTTT
size: few
J: TRBJ2-2
V: TRBV12-3/TRBV12-4
D: TRBD2

CDR3: CASSQGLAGARNEQFF
DNA: TGCGCCAGCAGCCAAGGACTAGCGGGAGCTCGCAATGAGCAGTTCTTC
size: NA
J: TRBJ2-1
V: TRBV4-1
D: TRBD2

CDR3: CASSSRTGYNQPQHF
DNA: TGTGCCAGCAGCAGCCGGACAGGGTACAATCAGCCCCAGCATTTT
size: NA
J: TRBJ1-5
V: TRBV7-2
D: TRBD1

CDR3: CATSRELAPGEQFF
DNA: TGTGCCACCAGCAGAGAACTAGCTCCCGGTGAGCAGTTCTTC
size: many
J: TRBJ2-1
V: TRBV15
D: NA

CDR3: CASSESGTRETQYF
DNA: TGTGCCAGCAGTGAAAGTGGGACGCGGGAGACCCAGTACTTC
size: NA
J: TRBJ2-5
V: TRBV28
D: NA

CDR3: CASSEREERKAFF
DNA: TGTGCCAGCAGTGAACGGGAAGAACGCAAAGCTTTCTTT
size: NA
J: TRBJ1-1
V: TRBV2
D: NA

CDR3: CASSLRREGRNEQFF
DNA: TGTGCCAGCAGCTTGAGGCGGGAGGGCCGGAATGAGCAGTTCTTC
size: NA
J: TRBJ2-1
V: TRBV7-9
D: TRBD2

CDR3: CSARSPRDSTDTQYF
DNA: TGCAGTGCTCGTTCTCCGCGGGATAGCACAGATACGCAGTATTTT
size: many
J: TRBJ2-3
V: TRBV20-1
D: NA

CDR3: CASSPRRGATYNYGYTF
DNA: TGCGCCAGCAGCCCCCGGAGGGGGGCGACTTATAACTATGGCTACACCTTC
size: NA
J: TRBJ1-2
V: TRBV4-3
D: NA

CDR3: CSVPGTSGVTDTQYF
DNA: TGCAGCGTACCCGGGACTAGCGGGGTAACAGATACGCAGTATTTT
size: NA
J: TRBJ2-3
V: TRBV29-1
D: TRBD2

CDR3: CASSESGDRTYEQYF
DNA: TGTGCCAGCAGTGAATCGGGCGATAGAACCTACGAGCAGTACTTC
size: few
J: TRBJ2-7
V: TRBV25-1
D: NA

CDR3: CASRTPREGANEQFF
DNA: TGTGCCAGCAGGACGCCGAGGGAGGGGGCCAATGAGCAGTTCTTC
size: once
J: TRBJ2-1
V: TRBV12-3/TRBV12-4
D: NA

CDR3: CASSLLEAGANVLTF
DNA: TGCGCCAGCAGCTTGTTGGAGGCTGGGGCCAACGTCCTGACTTTC
size: many
J: TRBJ2-6
V: TRBV5-1
D: NA

CDR3: CASRPPLAGYQETQYF
DNA: TGTGCCAGCAGGCCACCACTAGCGGGCTACCAAGAGACCCAGTACTTC
size: once
J: TRBJ2-5
V: TRBV7-9
D: TRBD2

CDR3: CASSVGPPRTYNEQFF
DNA: TGTGCCAGCAGCGTAGGGCCGCCCAGAACCTACAATGAGCAGTTCTTC
size: NA
J: TRBJ2-1
V: TRBV9
D: NA

CDR3: CASSQDVLSYEQYF
DNA: TGCGCCAGCAGCCAAGACGTCCTCTCCTACGAGCAGTACTTC
size: NA
J: TRBJ2-7
V: TRBV4-1
D: NA

CDR3: CASSPEVKLFF
DNA: TGTGCCAGCAGCCCCGAGGTGAAACTGTTTTTT
size: NA
J: TRBJ1-4
V: TRBV7-9
D: NA

CDR3: CASSSIRGVYNEQFF
DNA: TGTGCCAGCAGTTCAATACGAGGGGTCTACAATGAGCAGTTCTTC
size: once
J: TRBJ2-1
V: TRBV12-3/TRBV12-4
D: NA

CDR3: CASSELGTVNEQYF
DNA: TGTGCCAGCAGTGAACTCGGGACAGTTAACGAGCAGTACTTC
size: NA
J: TRBJ2-7
V: TRBV25-1
D: TRBD1

CDR3: CASSGTAYDNQPQHF
DNA: TGTGCCAGCTCAGGGACAGCATATGATAATCAGCCCCAGCATTTT
size: few
J: TRBJ1-5
V: TRBV18
D: TRBD1

CDR3: CASSDSPLAGDRDTQYF
DNA: TGTGCCAGCAGTGACTCCCCTCTGGCGGGAGATCGGGATACGCAGTATTTT
size: many
J: TRBJ2-3
V: TRBV6-4
D: TRBD2

CDR3: CASSINRGPVGNTIYF
DNA: TGTGCCAGCAGTATTAACAGGGGGCCGGTAGGAAACACCATATATTTT
size: NA
J: TRBJ1-3
V: TRBV28
D: TRBD1

CDR3: CASKQGLDTGANVLTF
DNA: TGTGCCAGCAAACAGGGATTAGATACTGGGGCCAACGTCCTGACTTTC
size: many
J: TRBJ2-6
V: TRBV9
D: NA

CDR3: CASSPGPSRAEAFF
DNA: TGTGCCAGCTCACCCGGGCCCTCACGGGCTGAAGCTTTCTTT
size: NA
J: TRBJ1-1
V: TRBV18
D: NA

CDR3: CASSQGQQRNYGYTF
DNA: TGCGCCAGCAGCCAAGGCCAACAGCGTAACTATGGCTACACCTTC
size: NA
J: TRBJ1-2
V: TRBV4-3
D: NA

CDR3: CASSPTSTYERYF
DNA: TGCGCCAGCAGCCCTACCTCAACCTACGAGCGGTACTTC
size: NA
J: TRBJ2-4
V: TRBV5-1
D: NA

CDR3: CASSGEIADNEQFF
DNA: TGTGCCAGCAGTGGGGAAATTGCGGACAATGAGCAGTTCTTC
size: NA
J: TRBJ2-1
V: TRBV27
D: NA

CDR3: CASSGGQQGNEQFF
DNA: TGTGCCAGCAGTGGAGGTCAACAGGGTAATGAGCAGTTCTTC
size: few
J: TRBJ2-1
V: TRBV6-1
D: NA

CDR3: CSASRGLSTDTQYF
DNA: TGCAGTGCCTCCAGGGGACTGAGCACAGATACGCAGTATTTT
size: once
J: TRBJ2-3
V: TRBV20-1
D: NA

CDR3: CASSYGGVRGTDTQYF
DNA: TGCGCCAGCAGCTACGGGGGTGTGAGAGGCACAGATACGCAGTATTTT
size: many
J: TRBJ2-3
V: TRBV4-1
D: NA

CDR3: CSVLASSGREELFF
DNA: TGCAGCGTTCTGGCGTCATCAGGGCGGGAGGAGCTGTTTTTT
size: few
J: TRBJ2-2
V: TRBV29-1
D: NA

CDR3: CASSFSGEPYNEQFF
DNA: TGTGCCAGCAGTTTTAGCGGGGAACCCTACAATGAGCAGTTCTTC
size: many
J: TRBJ2-1
V: TRBV7-9
D: TRBD2

CDR3: CASSPLAADRVNTEAFF
DNA: TGTGCCAGCAGCCCCCTCGCTGCAGATCGGGTGAACACTGAAGCTTTCTTT
size: NA
J: TRBJ1-1
V: TRBV9
D: NA

CDR3: CASRRLGLTEAFF
DNA: TGTGCCAGCAGGCGACTCGGCCTCACTGAAGCTTTCTTT
size: NA
J: TRBJ1-1
V: TRBV27
D: NA

CDR3: CASSLRTGTFNTGELFF
DNA: TGTGCCAGCAGTTTAAGGACCGGGACATTCAACACCGGGGAGCTGTTTTTT
size: few
J: TRBJ2-2
V: TRBV28
D: NA

CDR3: CASSSPTGGVGSYNEQFF
DNA: TGTGCCAGCTCGAGTCCGACAGGGGGCGTCGGCTCCTACAATGAGCAGTTCTTC
size: NA
J: TRBJ2-1
V: TRBV2
D: TRBD1

CDR3: CASSPRGATNEQFF
DNA: TGTGCCAGCTCACCGCGGGGGGCGACGAATGAGCAGTTCTTC
size: few
J: TRBJ2-1
V: TRBV18
D: TRBD2

CDR3: CASSIWVGVYTEQFF
DNA: TGTGCCAGCAGCATATGGGTTGGGGTCTACACTGAGCAGTTCTTC
size: NA
J: TRBJ2-1
V: TRBV21-1
D: NA

CDR3: CASSLGLAEETRYF
DNA: TGCGCCAGCAGCTTGGGCCTAGCGGAAGAGACCCGGTACTTC
size: NA
J: TRBJ2-5
V: TRBV5-1
D: TRBD2

CDR3: CATSERDSVSTDTQYF
DNA: TGTGCCACCAGTGAACGGGACAGCGTTAGTACAGATACGCAGTATTTT
size: many
J: TRBJ2-3
V: TRBV24-1
D: TRBD1

CDR3: CASSLYPGTDTQYF
DNA: TGTGCCAGCAGTTTATACCCGGGCACAGATACGCAGTATTTT
size: few
J: TRBJ2-3
V: TRBV12-3/TRBV12-4
D: NA